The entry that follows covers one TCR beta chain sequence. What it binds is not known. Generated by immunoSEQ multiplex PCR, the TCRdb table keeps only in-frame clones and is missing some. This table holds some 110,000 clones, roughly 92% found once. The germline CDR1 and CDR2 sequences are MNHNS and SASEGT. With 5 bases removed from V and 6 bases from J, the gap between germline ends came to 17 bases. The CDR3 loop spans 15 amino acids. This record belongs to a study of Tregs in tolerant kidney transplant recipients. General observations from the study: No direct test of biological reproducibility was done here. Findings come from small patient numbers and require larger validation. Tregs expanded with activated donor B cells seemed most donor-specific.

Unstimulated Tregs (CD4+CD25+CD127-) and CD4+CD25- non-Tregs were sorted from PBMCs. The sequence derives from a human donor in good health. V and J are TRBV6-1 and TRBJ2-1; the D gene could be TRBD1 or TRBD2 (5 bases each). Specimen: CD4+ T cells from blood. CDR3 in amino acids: CASSTTQTGANEQFF. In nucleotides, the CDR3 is TGTGCCAGCAGTACAACTCAGACCGGGGCCAATGAGCAGTTCTTC.